What follows are 2 T cell receptor beta chains derived from one specimen sequenced in a study of B cell selection in AIRE deficiency. Method: immunoSEQ multiplex PCR; TCRdb's copy keeps in-frame clones and lacks some. Among about 27,000 clones listed, roughly 95% were seen once. Conventional CD4 T cells were sorted as CD4+CD127+ cells. The specimen sequenced was CD4+CD127+ conventional T cells sorted from PBMCs. The receptors originated from a human donor in good health.

This clone has a single count. This chain uses TRBV5-1 with TRBJ2-7; no clear D gene. CDR1 and CDR2 from the germline V gene are SGHRS and YFSETQ. The CDR3 consists of 13 residues. The V end was cut by 1 base, the J end by 3 bases, with 8 bases between. The CDR3 spells CASSLSTYYEQYF. The DNA of the CDR3 is TGCGCCAGCAGCTTGAGTACCTACTACGAGCAGTACTTC.

J is TRBJ1-1 and V is TRBV7-9; the match to TRBD1 covers 7 bases. Germline CDR1 and CDR2: SEHNR and FQNEAQ (reference sequence). This CDR3 is 16 amino acids long. The V gene end was trimmed by 6 bases and the J gene end by 1 base; junction bases not matched to a gene: 11. In DNA, the CDR3 is TGTGCCAGCAGTCCAGTAGTCGGACAGGAGAACACTGAAGCTTTCTTT. It codes for CASSPVVGQENTEAFF.